The 27 T cell receptor beta chains given below trace back to one sample, sequenced in a study of radiation and T cells in renal cell carcinoma. Profiling relied on immunoSEQ multiplex PCR, and the TCRdb table lists in-frame clones only, not all of them. The profile shows 100,000 to 150,000 clones, around 80% of them singletons. Time point indicated: blood 2 weeks post-SBRT. Stated treatment: 15 Gy SBRT to primary tumor, nephrectomy 4 weeks later. The sample consisted of blood, taken from a patient whose treatment included radiotherapy and nephrectomy. These receptor sequences come from a man between 50 and 59 years old with renal cell carcinoma.

V and J are TRBV5-1 and TRBJ2-7; D might be TRBD2 (5 bases). V was clipped by 3 bases and J by 1 base, with 8 bases between them. The CDR3 consists of 13 residues. Per the germline V gene, CDR1 is SGHRS and CDR2 is YFSETQ. The CDR3 coding sequence is TGCGCCAGCAGCTCCGGGAATTCCTACGAGCAGTACTTC. It specifies CASSSGNSYEQYF.

The chain carries TRBV5-1 and TRBJ2-5; 7 bases are shared with TRBD2. In germline, CDR1 is SGHRS, CDR2 YFSETQ. This CDR3 has 15 residues. Trimming took 3 bases from V and 7 from J; bases not matched to a gene: 12. CDR3 coding DNA: TGCGCCAGCAGCTCCAGCGGGGCTTTATCACGGACCCAGTACTTC. Its translation: CASSSSGALSRTQYF.

As to this clone: Compared with germline, one end of the junction differs, possibly owing to a read error. The chain combines TRBV29-1 with TRBJ1-2; 7 bases line up with TRBD1. Germline values: CDR1 SQVTM, CDR2 ANQGSEA. CDR3 length: 11 amino acids. The CDR3 reads CSVERGPSLVF. The CDR3 nucleotides are TGCAGCGTTGAAAGGGGGCCGTCTTTGGTCTTC.

This chain uses TRBV19 with TRBJ1-1; TRBD1 matches at 8 bases. CDR1 and CDR2 (germline): LNHDA, SQIVND (reference sequence). This CDR3 spans 12 amino acids. After removal of 10 bases from V and 5 bases from J, the junction contained 6 bases not matched to a gene. CDR3 DNA sequence: TGTGCCACCGAGGACAGGGATACTGAAGCTTTCTTT. This codes for CATEDRDTEAFF. Filled out from reference TRBV19 and TRBJ1-1, the complete variable domain reads DGGITQSPKYLFRKEGQNVTLSCEQNLNHDAMYWYRQDPGQGLRLIYYSQIVNDFQKGDIAEGYSVSREKKESFPLTVTSAQKNPTAFYLCATEDRDTEAFFGQGTRLTVV.

This clone was detected a few times. V and J are TRBV30 and TRBJ1-1; unclear D gene. From germline, CDR1 is GTSNPN and CDR2 SVGIG (reference sequence). The CDR3 has 14 residues. Trimming removed 2 bases from V and 3 bases from J, with 13 bases in between. The CDR3 loop is CAWSWRVGDTEAFF. The CDR3, as DNA: TGTGCCTGGAGTTGGCGGGTCGGGGACACTGAAGCTTTCTTT.

The chain joins TRBV7-2 to TRBJ1-5; 8 nucleotides align to TRBD1. Germline V gene sequence: CDR1 SGHTA, CDR2 FQGNSA. The CDR3 covers 15 residues. Trimming cost V 1 base and J 4 bases; bases outside gene matches: 3. CDR3: CASSLGTGFNQPQHF. CDR3 DNA: TGTGCCAGCAGCTTAGGGACAGGGTTTAATCAGCCCCAGCATTTT.

This clone has only a few counts. The chain is built from TRBV7-8 and TRBJ2-4; 7 bases fit TRBD2. Germline CDR1 and CDR2: SGHVS and FQNEAQ. The CDR3 is 15 amino acids. V lost 1 base and J lost 8; bases outside the gene matches: 8. The CDR3 DNA is TGTGCCAGCAGCTTAGACGGCGGACGGGGGGACATTCAGTACTTC. The encoded protein is CASSLDGGRGDIQYF.

The chain recombines TRBV30 with TRBJ1-2; 10 bases are shared with TRBD1. CDR3 size: 13 residues. Germline V gene lookup returns CDR1 GTSNPN and CDR2 SVGIG (reference sequence). The trim removed 6 bases at V and 2 bases at J, leaving 3 bases unmatched. The CDR3 nucleotides are TGTGCCTGTGTGGGACAGGGGAACTATGGCTACACCTTC. Protein sequence: CACVGQGNYGYTF.

V is TRBV18 and J is TRBJ1-3; perhaps TRBD1 as D (6 bases). This CDR3 spans 13 amino acids. Germline CDR1 KGHSH, CDR2 LQKENI. V lost 4 bases and J lost 2, with 6 bases in between. Here the CDR3 DNA reads TGTGCCAGCTCACAGGGGGCTGGAAACACCATATATTTT. Its translation: CASSQGAGNTIYF. Full variable domain (outside the CDR3, taken from reference TRBV18 and TRBJ1-3): NAGVMQNPRHLVRRRGQEARLRCSPMKGHSHVYWYRQLPEEGLKFMVYLQKENIIDESGMPKERFSAEFPKEGPSILRIQQVVRGDSAAYFCASSQGAGNTIYFGEGSWLTVV.

This rearrangement joins TRBV30 to TRBJ2-3; 13 bases match TRBD2. The CDR3 runs 16 residues. Germline CDR1 reads GTSNPN; CDR2 reads SVGIG (reference sequence). Trimming cost V 3 bases and J 4 bases; bases outside gene matches: 7. In nucleotides, the CDR3 is TGTGCCTGGAGCCCCGGACTAGCGGGAGTCCCAGATACGCAGTATTTT. It specifies CAWSPGLAGVPDTQYF.

This clone appeared once. The rearrangement uses TRBV5-5 and TRBJ1-1; TRBD1 matches at 10 bases. The ends lost 4 bases at V and 0 bases at J; junction bases unmatched: 9. This CDR3 is built from 17 residues. Germline lookup yields CDR1 SGHKS and CDR2 YYEKEE (reference sequence). Here the CDR3 reads CASSLGQGIWMNTEAFF. CDR3 nucleotides: TGTGCCAGCAGCCTGGGACAGGGGATCTGGATGAACACTGAAGCTTTCTTT.

The chain uses TRBV20-1 and TRBJ1-1, with D uncertain. The CDR3 has 10 residues. Deletions cut 7 bases from V and 8 bases from J, with 11 bases between. From germline, CDR1 is DFQATT and CDR2 SNEGSKA (reference sequence). For the CDR3, the DNA is TGCAGTGTCCCCACGGAAGAAGCTTTCTTT. Encoded protein: CSVPTEEAFF.

The gene calls are TRBV29-1 and TRBJ2-2; 7 nucleotides match TRBD1. With V trimmed by 4 bases and J by 3 bases, 5 bases remained unmatched. Germline V gene lookup returns CDR1 SQVTM and CDR2 ANQGSEA. This CDR3 is built from 14 residues. CDR3 coding DNA: TGCAGCGTTGGAAGGGGGCAGGACACCGGGGAGCTGTTTTTT. Residues: CSVGRGQDTGELFF.

The V gene is TRBV9, the J gene TRBJ2-7, with D perhaps being TRBD1 or TRBD2 (5 bases each). The CDR3 extends over 14 amino acids. V was shortened by 2 bases and J by 1 base, with 10 bases between the two germline ends. CDR1 and CDR2 (germline): SGDLS, YYNGEE. The CDR3 here is CASSVGPGSYEQYF. CDR3 nucleotides: TGTGCCAGCAGCGTGGGACCGGGATCCTACGAGCAGTACTTC.

V and J are TRBV5-6 and TRBJ1-2; TRBD1 matches at 11 bases. The CDR3 consists of 13 residues. V gave up 2 bases and J gave up 14 bases; unmatched junction bases: 8. CDR1 SGHDT and CDR2 YYEEEE come from the germline V gene. DNA for the CDR3: TGTGCCAGCAGCTTAGGACAGGGGGCGGCAGAAACCTTC. Translating gives CASSLGQGAAETF.

V and J are TRBV4-1 and TRBJ1-2, with 9 positions matching TRBD1. CDR3 length: 13 residues. With V trimmed by 4 bases and J by 12 bases, 9 bases remained unmatched. Germline CDR1 reads MGHRA; CDR2 reads YSYEKL. The CDR3 coding sequence is TGCGCCAGCAGCCTCGGGACAGGGACAGAACACACCTTC. It is translated as CASSLGTGTEHTF.

V gene TRBV9 combines with J gene TRBJ1-2; D is unresolved. This CDR3 has 14 residues. The V end lost 5 bases, the J end lost 2 bases, and 13 bases lay between the germline ends. The germline V gene has CDR1 SGDLS and CDR2 YYNGEE. The DNA for the CDR3 is TGTGCCAGCAGGTCCGCCACAGCCAACTATGGCTACACCTTC. This translates into CASRSATANYGYTF.

This clone has just a few counts. The gene calls are TRBV10-2 and TRBJ2-2; no definite D call. This CDR3 has 15 amino acids. V lost 7 bases and J lost 4, with 16 bases in between. From germline, CDR1 is WSHSY and CDR2 SAAADI. The CDR3 loop reads CASTIAQLGTGELFF. Here the CDR3 DNA reads TGCGCCAGCACCATCGCCCAACTCGGCACCGGGGAGCTGTTTTTT.

The chain is built from TRBV7-9 and TRBJ2-1; perhaps TRBD1 as D (6 bases). Trimming took off 0 bases at V and 4 bases at J, with 10 bases between the two ends. Germline assignment: CDR1 SEHNR and CDR2 FQNEAQ (reference sequence). This CDR3 has 15 amino acids. CDR3 protein: CASSLAQGTYNEQFF. CDR3 bases: TGTGCCAGCAGCTTAGCACAGGGTACATACAATGAGCAGTTCTTC.

This clone was detected only once. The V and J genes are TRBV6-5 and TRBJ2-3; 10 bases match TRBD2. CDR1 and CDR2 from the germline V gene are MNHEY and SVGAGI. The ends lost 0 bases at V and 6 bases at J; junction bases unmatched: 6. The CDR3 loop spans 16 amino acids. CDR3: CASSYSERGGRDTQYF. As DNA, the CDR3 is TGTGCCAGCAGTTACTCCGAGCGGGGGGGCCGTGATACGCAGTATTTT.

This chain joins TRBV5-1 and TRBJ2-1, with 10 positions matching TRBD2. CDR3 length equals 16 residues. Germline V gives CDR1 SGHRS, CDR2 YFSETQ. Unmatched junction bases numbered 4, after V lost 4 bases and J lost 0 bases. In DNA, the CDR3 is TGCGCCAGCAGCCAAGTAGCGGGGGGCTCCTACAATGAGCAGTTCTTC. Protein: CASSQVAGGSYNEQFF.

This sequence joins TRBV2 and TRBJ2-5; TRBD1 is a possible D gene (5 bases). This CDR3 comprises 14 residues. V gave up 1 base and J gave up 5 bases, with 11 bases separating them. Germline CDR1 and CDR2: SNHLY and FYNNEI. CDR3 residues: CASSEGTNGETQYF. The DNA for the CDR3 is TGTGCCAGCAGTGAAGGGACAAATGGTGAGACCCAGTACTTC.

This rearrangement joins TRBV30 to TRBJ2-7; D tentatively reads TRBD1 or TRBD2 (6 bases each). The CDR3 extends over 13 amino acids. The germline V and J ends were trimmed by 0 bases and 5 bases, with 11 bases remaining between them. Germline V gives CDR1 GTSNPN, CDR2 SVGIG (reference sequence). The CDR3 region has the DNA TGTGCCTGGAGTGTTACAGGGAGGAACGAGCAGTACTTC. Translating it yields CAWSVTGRNEQYF.

The J gene is TRBJ1-2, the V gene TRBV9; TRBD1 might be the D (6 bases). The CDR3 extends over 13 amino acids. The V gene's germline CDR1 is SGDLS and CDR2 YYNGEE. Trimming removed 7 bases from V and 4 bases from J, with 14 bases in between. The CDR3 region is CASGQGGSYGYTF. The CDR3 nucleotides read TGTGCCAGCGGGCAAGGGGGGAGCTATGGCTACACCTTC. The full variable domain, its missing parts supplied by reference TRBV9 and TRBJ1-2, is DSGVTQTPKHLITATGQRVTLRCSPRSGDLSVYWYQQSLDQGLQFLIQYYNGEERAKGNILERFSAQQFPDLHSELNLSSLELGDSALYFCASGQGGSYGYTFGSGTRLTVV.

The CDR3 region is CASSVEGLGTDTQYF. In nucleotides, the CDR3 is TGTGCCAGCAGCGTAGAAGGATTGGGCACAGATACGCAGTATTTT. The rearrangement joins TRBV9 to TRBJ2-3, with D uncertain. The germline V and J ends were trimmed by 0 bases and 1 base, with 9 bases remaining between them. The CDR3 has 15 residues. Germline CDR1 SGDLS, CDR2 YYNGEE.

This clone was found once. The gene calls are TRBV7-2 and TRBJ2-1, with 8 bases fitting TRBD2. The CDR3 runs 14 residues. V was clipped by 5 bases and J by 6 bases; unmatched bases: 6. Germline values: CDR1 SGHTA, CDR2 FQGNSA. The CDR3 DNA sequence: TGTGCCAGCAGCGTAAACGGGGGGGCCAATGAGCAGTTCTTC. It yields the protein CASSVNGGANEQFF. Full variable domain (outside the CDR3, taken from reference TRBV7-2 and TRBJ2-1): GAGVSQSPSNKVTEKGKDVELRCDPISGHTALYWYRQSLGQGLEFLIYFQGNSAPDKSGLPSDRFSAERTGGSVSTLTIQRTQQEDSAVYLCASSVNGGANEQFFGPGTRLTVL.

The table lists this clone with a count of one. Because it lacks the conserved phenylalanine or tryptophan at the end, this CDR3 is likely a read error. The DNA is omitted, as the CDR3 cannot be located on it reliably, and the CDR3 follows TCRdb's listing. The V and J genes are TRBV6-5 and TRBJ1-2. Germline V gives CDR1 MNHEY, CDR2 SVGAGI. The CDR3 length is 8 residues, termini included. The CDR3 here is CASSWRFR.